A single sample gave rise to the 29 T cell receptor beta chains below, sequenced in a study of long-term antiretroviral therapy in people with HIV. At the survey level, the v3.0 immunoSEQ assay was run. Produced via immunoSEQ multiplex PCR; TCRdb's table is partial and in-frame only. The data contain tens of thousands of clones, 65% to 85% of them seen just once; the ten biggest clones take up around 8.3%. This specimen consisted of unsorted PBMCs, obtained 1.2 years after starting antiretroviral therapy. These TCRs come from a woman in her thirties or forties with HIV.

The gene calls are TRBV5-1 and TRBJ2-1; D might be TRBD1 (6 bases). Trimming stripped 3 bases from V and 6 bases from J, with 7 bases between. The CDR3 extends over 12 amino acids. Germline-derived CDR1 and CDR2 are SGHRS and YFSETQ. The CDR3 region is CASSSQGNEQFF. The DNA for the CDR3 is TGCGCCAGCAGCTCACAGGGCAATGAGCAGTTCTTC.

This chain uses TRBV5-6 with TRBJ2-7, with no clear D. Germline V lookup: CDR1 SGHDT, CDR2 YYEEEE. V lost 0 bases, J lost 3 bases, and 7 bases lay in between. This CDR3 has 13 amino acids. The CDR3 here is CASSLGLNYEQYF. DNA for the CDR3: TGTGCCAGCAGCTTGGGGCTTAACTACGAGCAGTACTTC. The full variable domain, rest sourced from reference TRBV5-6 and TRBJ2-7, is DAGVTQSPTHLIKTRGQQVTLRCSPKSGHDTVSWYQQALGQGPQFIFQYYEEEERQRGNFPDRFSGHQFPNYSSELNVNALLLGDSALYLCASSLGLNYEQYFGPGTRLTVT.

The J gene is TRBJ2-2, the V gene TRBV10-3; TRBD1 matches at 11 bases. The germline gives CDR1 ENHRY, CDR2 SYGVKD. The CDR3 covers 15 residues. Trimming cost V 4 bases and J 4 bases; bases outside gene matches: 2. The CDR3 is CAISGDRGGTGELFF. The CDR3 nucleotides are TGTGCCATCAGTGGGGACAGGGGGGGCACCGGGGAGCTGTTTTTT.

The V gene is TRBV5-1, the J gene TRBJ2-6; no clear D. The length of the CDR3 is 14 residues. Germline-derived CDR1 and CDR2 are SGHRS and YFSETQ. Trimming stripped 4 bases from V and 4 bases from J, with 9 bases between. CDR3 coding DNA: TGCGCCAGCAGCCTTGGTGCCGGGGCCAACGTCCTGACTTTC. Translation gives CASSLGAGANVLTF.

CDR3 protein: CASSITYSAEAFF. Written as DNA, the CDR3 is TGTGCCAGTAGTATAACCTATTCGGCTGAAGCTTTCTTT. V usage is TRBV19 and J usage is TRBJ1-1; D is unresolved. This CDR3 region has 13 residues. Trimming left V 2 bases short and J 6 bases short, with 10 bases between. Germline CDR1 LNHDA, CDR2 SQIVND (reference sequence).

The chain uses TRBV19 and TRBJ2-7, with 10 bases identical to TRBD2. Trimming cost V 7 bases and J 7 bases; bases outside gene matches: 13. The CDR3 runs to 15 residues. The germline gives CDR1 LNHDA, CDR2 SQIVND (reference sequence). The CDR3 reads CASTNIAGGIREQYF. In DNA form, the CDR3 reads TGTGCCAGTACCAACATAGCGGGAGGCATTCGTGAGCAGTACTTC. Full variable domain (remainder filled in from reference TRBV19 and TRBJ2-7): DGGITQSPKYLFRKEGQNVTLSCEQNLNHDAMYWYRQDPGQGLRLIYYSQIVNDFQKGDIAEGYSVSREKKESFPLTVTSAQKNPTAFYLCASTNIAGGIREQYFGPGTRLTVT.

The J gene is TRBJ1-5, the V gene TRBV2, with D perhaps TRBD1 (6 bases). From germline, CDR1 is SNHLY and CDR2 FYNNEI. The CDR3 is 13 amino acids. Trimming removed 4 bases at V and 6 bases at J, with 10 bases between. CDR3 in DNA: TGTGCCAGCAGTGTAGGGGGAGCTCAGCCCCAGCATTTT. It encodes CASSVGGAQPQHF.

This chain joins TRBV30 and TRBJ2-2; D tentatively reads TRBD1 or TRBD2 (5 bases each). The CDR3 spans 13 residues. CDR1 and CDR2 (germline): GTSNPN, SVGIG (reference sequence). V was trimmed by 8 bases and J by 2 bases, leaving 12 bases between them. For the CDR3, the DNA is TGTGCCGGCTCCGGGGCTAACACCGGGGAGCTGTTTTTT. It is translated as CAGSGANTGELFF.

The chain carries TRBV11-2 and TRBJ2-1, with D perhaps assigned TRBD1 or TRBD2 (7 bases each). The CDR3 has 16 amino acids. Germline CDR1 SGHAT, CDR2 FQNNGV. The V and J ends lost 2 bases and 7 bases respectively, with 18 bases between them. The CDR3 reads CASSLSRGGFGNEQFF. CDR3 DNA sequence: TGTGCCAGCAGCTTAAGCAGGGGGGGCTTCGGGAATGAGCAGTTCTTC.

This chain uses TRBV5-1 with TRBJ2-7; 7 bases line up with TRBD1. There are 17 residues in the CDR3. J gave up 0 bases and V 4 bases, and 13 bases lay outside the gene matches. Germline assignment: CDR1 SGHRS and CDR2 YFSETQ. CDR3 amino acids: CASSPENPTGSSYEQYF. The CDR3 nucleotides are TGCGCCAGCAGCCCCGAAAACCCGACAGGGAGCTCCTACGAGCAGTACTTC.

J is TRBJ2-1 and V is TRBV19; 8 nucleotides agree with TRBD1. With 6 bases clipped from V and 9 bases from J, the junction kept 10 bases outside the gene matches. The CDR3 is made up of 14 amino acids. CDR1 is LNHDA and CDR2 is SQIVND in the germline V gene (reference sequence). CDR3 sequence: CASSSSGQGAEQFF. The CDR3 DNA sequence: TGTGCCAGTAGCAGCTCTGGACAGGGTGCTGAGCAGTTCTTC. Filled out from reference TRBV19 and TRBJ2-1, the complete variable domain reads DGGITQSPKYLFRKEGQNVTLSCEQNLNHDAMYWYRQDPGQGLRLIYYSQIVNDFQKGDIAEGYSVSREKKESFPLTVTSAQKNPTAFYLCASSSSGQGAEQFFGPGTRLTVL.

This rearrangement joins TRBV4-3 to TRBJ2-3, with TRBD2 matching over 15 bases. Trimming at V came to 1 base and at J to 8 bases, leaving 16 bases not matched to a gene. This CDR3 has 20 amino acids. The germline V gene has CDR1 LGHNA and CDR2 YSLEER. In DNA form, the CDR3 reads TGCGCCAGCAGCCAAGCTAATAATCCGGGACTAGCGGGAGGTACGGGTACGCAGTATTTT. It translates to CASSQANNPGLAGGTGTQYF.

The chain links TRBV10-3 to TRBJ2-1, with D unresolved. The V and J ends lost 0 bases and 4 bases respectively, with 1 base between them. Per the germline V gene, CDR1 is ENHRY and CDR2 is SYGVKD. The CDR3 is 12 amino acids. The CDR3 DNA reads TGTGCCATCAGTGAGTCTTACAATGAGCAGTTCTTC. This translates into CAISESYNEQFF.

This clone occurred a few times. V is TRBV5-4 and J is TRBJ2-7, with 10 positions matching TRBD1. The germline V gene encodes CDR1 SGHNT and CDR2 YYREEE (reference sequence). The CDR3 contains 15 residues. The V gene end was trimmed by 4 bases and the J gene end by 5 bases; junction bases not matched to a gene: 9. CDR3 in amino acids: CASSPRPGQGDEQYF. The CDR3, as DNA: TGTGCCAGCAGCCCTCGCCCCGGACAGGGGGACGAGCAGTACTTC.

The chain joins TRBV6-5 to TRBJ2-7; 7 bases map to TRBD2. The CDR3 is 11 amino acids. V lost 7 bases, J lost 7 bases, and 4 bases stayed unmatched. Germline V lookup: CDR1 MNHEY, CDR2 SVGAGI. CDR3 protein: CASTGGGEQYF. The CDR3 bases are TGTGCCAGCACCGGGGGAGGGGAGCAGTACTTC.

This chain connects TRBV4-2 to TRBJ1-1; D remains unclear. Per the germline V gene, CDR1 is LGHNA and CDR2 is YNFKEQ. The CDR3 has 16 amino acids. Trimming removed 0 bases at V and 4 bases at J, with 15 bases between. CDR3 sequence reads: CASSQDGRGWGTEAFF. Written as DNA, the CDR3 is TGTGCCAGCAGCCAAGATGGGCGGGGTTGGGGCACTGAAGCTTTCTTT.

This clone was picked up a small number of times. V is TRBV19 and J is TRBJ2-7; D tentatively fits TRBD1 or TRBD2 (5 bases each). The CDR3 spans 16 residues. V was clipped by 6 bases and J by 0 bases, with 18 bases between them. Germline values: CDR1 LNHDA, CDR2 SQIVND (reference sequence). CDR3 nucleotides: TGTGCCAGTAGCGGAATTGGGGACGCGAGCTCCTACGAGCAGTACTTC. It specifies CASSGIGDASSYEQYF.

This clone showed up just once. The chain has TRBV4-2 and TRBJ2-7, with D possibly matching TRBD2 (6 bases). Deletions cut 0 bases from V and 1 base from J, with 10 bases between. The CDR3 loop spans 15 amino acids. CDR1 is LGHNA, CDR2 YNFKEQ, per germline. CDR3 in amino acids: CASSQELEGSYEQYF. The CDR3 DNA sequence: TGTGCCAGCAGCCAAGAATTGGAGGGATCCTACGAGCAGTACTTC.

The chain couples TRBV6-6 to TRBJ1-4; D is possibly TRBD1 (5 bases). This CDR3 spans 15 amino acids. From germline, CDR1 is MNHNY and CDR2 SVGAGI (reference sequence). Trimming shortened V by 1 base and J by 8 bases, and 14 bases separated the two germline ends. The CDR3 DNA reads TGTGCCAGCAGTTACTTCATGGGGGTAGGCGAAAAACTGTTTTTT. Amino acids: CASSYFMGVGEKLFF.

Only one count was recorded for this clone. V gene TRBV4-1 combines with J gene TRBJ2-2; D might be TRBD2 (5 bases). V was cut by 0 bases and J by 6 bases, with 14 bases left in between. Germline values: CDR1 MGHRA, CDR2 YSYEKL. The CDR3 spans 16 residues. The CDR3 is CASSQDHKGEAGELFF. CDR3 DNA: TGCGCCAGCAGCCAAGATCATAAGGGAGAGGCCGGGGAGCTGTTTTTT.

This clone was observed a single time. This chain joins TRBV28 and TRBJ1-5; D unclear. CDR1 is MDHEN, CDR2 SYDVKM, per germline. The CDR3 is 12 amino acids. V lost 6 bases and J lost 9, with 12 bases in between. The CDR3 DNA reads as TGTGCCAGCAGGAACCTCGAACGGCCCCAGCATTTT. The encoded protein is CASRNLERPQHF.

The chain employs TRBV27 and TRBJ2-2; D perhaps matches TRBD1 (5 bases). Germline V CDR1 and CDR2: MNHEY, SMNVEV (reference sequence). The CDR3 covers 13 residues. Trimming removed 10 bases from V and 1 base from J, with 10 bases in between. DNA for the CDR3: TGTGCCATCGCCGACAGGAACACCGGGGAGCTGTTTTTT. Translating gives CAIADRNTGELFF.

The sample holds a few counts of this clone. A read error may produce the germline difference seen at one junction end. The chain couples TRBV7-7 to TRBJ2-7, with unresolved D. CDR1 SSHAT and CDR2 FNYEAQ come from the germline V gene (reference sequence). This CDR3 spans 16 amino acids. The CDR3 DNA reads TGTGCTAGCAGCTTAGGAGACCCCGCGTCCTCCTACGAGCAGTACTTC. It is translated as CASSLGDPASSYEQYF.

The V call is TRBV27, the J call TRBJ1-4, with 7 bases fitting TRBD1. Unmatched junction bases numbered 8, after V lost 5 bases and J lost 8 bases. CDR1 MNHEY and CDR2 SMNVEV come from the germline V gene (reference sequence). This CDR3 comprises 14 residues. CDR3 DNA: TGTGCCAGCAGTGTTACAGGGGTACGGGAAAAACTGTTTTTT. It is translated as CASSVTGVREKLFF. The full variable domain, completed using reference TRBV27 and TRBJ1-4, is EAQVTQNPRYLITVTGKKLTVTCSQNMNHEYMSWYRQDPGLGLRQIYYSMNVEVTDKGDVPEGYKVSRKEKRNFPLILESPSPNQTSLYFCASSVTGVREKLFFGSGTQLSVL.

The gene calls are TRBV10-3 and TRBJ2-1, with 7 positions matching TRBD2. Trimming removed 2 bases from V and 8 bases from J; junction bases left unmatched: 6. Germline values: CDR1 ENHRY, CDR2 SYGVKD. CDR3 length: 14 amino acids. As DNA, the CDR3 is TGTGCCATCAGTGAGAGGTCTGGGAGGGATGAGCAGTTCTTC. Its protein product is CAISERSGRDEQFF.

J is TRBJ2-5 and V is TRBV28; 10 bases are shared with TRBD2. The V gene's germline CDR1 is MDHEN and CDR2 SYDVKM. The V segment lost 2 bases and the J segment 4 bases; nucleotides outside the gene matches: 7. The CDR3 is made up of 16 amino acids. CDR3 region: CASSLRAGGPRETQYF. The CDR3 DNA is TGTGCCAGCAGTTTAAGAGCGGGAGGGCCGAGAGAGACCCAGTACTTC.

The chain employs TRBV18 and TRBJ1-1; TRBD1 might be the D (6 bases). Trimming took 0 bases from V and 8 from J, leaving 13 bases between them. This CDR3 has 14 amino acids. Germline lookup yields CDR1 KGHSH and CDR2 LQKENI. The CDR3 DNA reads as TGTGCCAGCTCACCACCCGGGGGCGAAAGGGAAGCTTTCTTT. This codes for CASSPPGGEREAFF. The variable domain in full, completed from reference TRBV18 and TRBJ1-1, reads NAGVMQNPRHLVRRRGQEARLRCSPMKGHSHVYWYRQLPEEGLKFMVYLQKENIIDESGMPKERFSAEFPKEGPSILRIQQVVRGDSAAYFCASSPPGGEREAFFGQGTRLTVV.

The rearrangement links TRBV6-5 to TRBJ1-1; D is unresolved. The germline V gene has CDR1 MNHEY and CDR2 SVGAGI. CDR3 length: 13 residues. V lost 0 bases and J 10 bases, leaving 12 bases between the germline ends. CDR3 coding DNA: TGTGCCAGCAGTTACTCGAGTGGGGAAGGAGCTTTCTTT. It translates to CASSYSSGEGAFF.

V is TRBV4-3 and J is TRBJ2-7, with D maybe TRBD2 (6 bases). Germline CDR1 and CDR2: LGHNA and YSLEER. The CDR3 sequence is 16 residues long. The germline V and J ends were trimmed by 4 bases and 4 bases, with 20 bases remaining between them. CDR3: CASSPAAAREKYEQYF. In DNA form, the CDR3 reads TGCGCCAGCAGCCCCGCAGCAGCCCGGGAGAAGTACGAGCAGTACTTC.